This TCR beta chain is from a study of cytomegalovirus exposure and HLA in healthy donors. Whole-study findings and limits: Cytomegalovirus status was reportedly diagnosed by the classifier with high specificity and sensitivity. Other equally common chains were less clonally expanded than HLA-associated TCR beta chains, a later analysis showed. Donor immune exposure was known only as CMV serostatus. HLA allele associations emerged for some 16,000 TCR beta sequences in a later analysis, at 0.05 false discovery rate.

PCR primers comprised 60 Vbeta and 13 Jbeta primers. The table came from immunoSEQ multiplex PCR; TCRdb's copy has only in-frame clones and leaves some out. The table includes approximately 92,000 clones, 81% detected once. Points on this clone: The antigen is unknown.

The sample consisted of PBMCs. The sequence came from a girl aged 2 to 9 in good health and CMV-seropositive.

The CDR3 DNA reads as TGTGCCAGCAGCCATCGACTAGCGGACAACTACAATGAGCAGTTCTTC. It specifies CASSHRLADNYNEQFF. The rearrangement uses TRBV5-6 and TRBJ2-1, with 9 positions matching TRBD2. CDR3 length: 16 residues. Germline-derived CDR1 and CDR2 are SGHDT and YYEEEE. The junction had 8 bases not matched to a gene; V was cut back by 4 bases and J by 3 bases.